This entry lists 32 T cell receptor beta chains sequenced from one sample in a study of Tregs in tolerant kidney transplant recipients. The protocol was immunoSEQ multiplex PCR, while the TCRdb copy is restricted to in-frame clones and leaves out a portion. The data show tens of thousands of clones, roughly 98% seen once. The source was Tregs from blood, collected before the transplant. Every receptor here comes from a human donor who received a combined kidney and bone marrow transplant.

The rearrangement uses TRBV7-8 and TRBJ2-7, with D maybe TRBD2 (6 bases). There are 15 residues in the CDR3. CDR1 and CDR2 (germline): SGHVS, FQNEAQ. Trimming took off 5 bases at V and 3 bases at J, with 17 bases between the two ends. The CDR3: CASSGSGPRYYEQYF. The CDR3 nucleotides are TGTGCCAGCAGCGGCAGCGGGCCCCGTTACTACGAGCAGTACTTC.

CDR3 nucleotides: TGTGCCACCAGCCCCTCCCCTAGCGGGAGGCACGAGCAGTACTTC. This gives the protein CATSPSPSGRHEQYF. The rearrangement joins TRBV15 to TRBJ2-7; 11 nucleotides match TRBD2. The CDR3 sequence is 15 residues long. The germline V gene encodes CDR1 LNHNV and CDR2 YYDKDF (reference sequence). The ends lost 5 bases at V and 5 bases at J; junction bases unmatched: 8.

This chain joins TRBV29-1 and TRBJ2-2; D may be TRBD1 (6 bases). CDR1 and CDR2 from the germline V gene are SQVTM and ANQGSEA. The V end lost 7 bases, the J end lost 5 bases, and 11 bases lay between the germline ends. This CDR3 is 12 amino acids long. In DNA form, the CDR3 reads TGCAGCGGTACAGGGCGGACCGGGGAGCTGTTTTTT. Its protein is CSGTGRTGELFF.

V and J are TRBV7-2 and TRBJ2-1; 9 bases are a match to TRBD2. The CDR3 covers 17 residues. The germline V gene has CDR1 SGHTA and CDR2 FQGNSA. J lost 1 base, V lost 3 bases, and 7 bases had no gene match. Here the CDR3 reads CASSFPGSGSSYNEQFF. As DNA, the CDR3 is TGTGCCAGCAGCTTTCCCGGTAGCGGGAGTTCCTACAATGAGCAGTTCTTC.

V usage is TRBV13 and J usage is TRBJ2-3; 7 nucleotides line up with TRBD2. The trim removed 4 bases at V and 2 bases at J, leaving 9 bases unmatched. In germline, CDR1 is PRHDT, CDR2 FYEKMQ (reference sequence). This CDR3 has 16 residues. The CDR3 loop reads CASSWTRAIITDTQYF. In DNA form, the CDR3 reads TGTGCCAGCAGCTGGACTAGAGCGATAATCACAGATACGCAGTATTTT.

V is TRBV30 and J is TRBJ1-2; D gene uncertain. Germline CDR1 and CDR2: GTSNPN and SVGIG (reference sequence). Trimming stripped 7 bases from V and 0 bases from J, with 12 bases between. CDR3 length: 13 residues. The CDR3 protein is CASREPANYGYTF. CDR3 sequence (DNA): TGTGCCTCACGGGAGCCCGCTAACTATGGCTACACCTTC.

The table lists this clone with a count of one. The V call is TRBV19, the J call TRBJ1-3; TRBD1 matches 10 bases. The CDR3 contains 17 residues. Germline loops: CDR1 LNHDA, CDR2 SQIVND (reference sequence). The V gene end was trimmed by 1 base and the J gene end by 1 base; junction bases not matched to a gene: 4. This chain's CDR3 is CASSIVGQGKSGNTIYF. The CDR3 nucleotides are TGTGCCAGTAGTATAGTGGGACAGGGGAAATCTGGAAACACCATATATTTT.

The genes are TRBV19 and TRBJ1-2; no firm D call. V dropped 2 bases and J dropped 4 bases, with 14 bases sitting between them. This CDR3 contains 15 residues. CDR1 and CDR2 (germline): LNHDA, SQIVND (reference sequence). The CDR3 DNA reads TGTGCCAGTAGTATAAGAGACAAAACCTTCTATGGCTACACCTTC. This codes for CASSIRDKTFYGYTF.

The V and J genes are TRBV5-1 and TRBJ2-7, with D possibly being TRBD2 (6 bases). The CDR3 has 16 residues. The V and J ends lost 9 bases and 5 bases respectively, with 27 bases between them. Germline V CDR1 and CDR2: SGHRS, YFSETQ. CDR3 in amino acids: CATAPRPGGGPNEQYF. CDR3 nucleotides: TGCGCCACCGCTCCCCGCCCCGGGGGTGGGCCAAACGAGCAGTACTTC.

CDR3 residues: CASSLLLGTGALYGYTF. The CDR3, as DNA: TGTGCCAGCAGTTTATTATTAGGGACAGGGGCACTATATGGCTACACCTTC. The chain combines TRBV27 with TRBJ1-2, with 10 bases fitting TRBD1. The J segment lost 5 bases and the V segment lost 1 base, leaving 10 bases of the junction unmatched. The CDR3 sequence is 17 residues long. CDR1 is MNHEY and CDR2 is SMNVEV in the germline V gene (reference sequence).

V gene TRBV7-6 combines with J gene TRBJ2-5, with TRBD2 matching over 11 bases. The closer fit of TRBJ2-7 to the DNA end suggests the J call may be wrong. This CDR3 has 15 residues. CDR1 and CDR2 from the germline V gene are SGHVS and FNYEAQ. CDR3 loop: CASSPGTSGPYEQYF. CDR3 nucleotides: TGTGCCAGCAGCCCAGGGACTAGCGGTCCCTACGAGCAGTACTTC.

V usage is TRBV5-1 and J usage is TRBJ1-3, with D unresolved. CDR1 is SGHRS and CDR2 is YFSETQ in the germline V gene. V was pared by 0 bases and J by 0 bases, with 16 bases between. The CDR3 totals 18 residues. CDR3 sequence reads: CASSLGPSTFISGNTIYF. Written as DNA, the CDR3 is TGCGCCAGCAGCTTGGGGCCTTCCACGTTTATCTCTGGAAACACCATATATTTT.

The chain recombines TRBV7-3 with TRBJ2-3, with 7 positions matching TRBD2. The germline V gene has CDR1 SGHTA and CDR2 FQGTGA. This CDR3 is 14 amino acids long. J was trimmed by 4 bases and V by 1 base; bases with no gene match: 2. The CDR3 region is CASSLNLAADTQYF. In DNA form, the CDR3 reads TGTGCCAGCAGCTTAAATCTAGCGGCAGATACGCAGTATTTT.

The V call is TRBV7-9, the J call TRBJ1-4, with a possible D match to TRBD1 (5 bases). The CDR3 is 15 amino acids. The V end was cut by 2 bases, the J end by 0 bases, with 7 bases between. Germline assignment: CDR1 SEHNR and CDR2 FQNEAQ (reference sequence). CDR3 amino acids: CASSLWGATNEKLFF. As DNA, the CDR3 is TGTGCCAGCAGCTTATGGGGGGCAACTAATGAAAAACTGTTTTTT.

The CDR3 reads CSVEDLPTSGSTETQYF. The CDR3 DNA follows: TGCAGCGTTGAAGATCTTCCTACTAGCGGGAGCACAGAGACCCAGTACTTC. V is TRBV29-1 and J is TRBJ2-5; TRBD2 matches at 11 bases. CDR1 is SQVTM and CDR2 is ANQGSEA in the germline V gene. With 0 bases clipped from V and 4 bases from J, the junction kept 10 bases outside the gene matches. The CDR3 consists of 17 residues. Based on the CDR3 plus reference TRBV29-1 and TRBJ2-5, the full variable domain is SAVISQKPSRDICQRGTSLTIQCQVDSQVTMMFWYRQQPGQSLTLIATANQGSEATYESGFVIDKFPISRPNLTFSTLTVSNMSPEDSSIYLCSVEDLPTSGSTETQYFGPGTRLLVL.

The chain carries TRBV10-3 and TRBJ2-7; 9 positions match TRBD1. This CDR3 is built from 14 residues. Germline CDR1 and CDR2: ENHRY and SYGVKD. With V trimmed by 6 bases and J by 2 bases, 5 bases remained unmatched. As DNA, the CDR3 is TGTGCCATCAGGCCGGGACAGGGTACCTACGAGCAGTACTTC. Amino acid sequence: CAIRPGQGTYEQYF.

V usage is TRBV10-3 and J usage is TRBJ2-7, with 7 bases lining up with TRBD1. The ends lost 6 bases at V and 0 bases at J; junction bases unmatched: 2. The germline V gene has CDR1 ENHRY and CDR2 SYGVKD. The CDR3 totals 13 residues. As DNA, the CDR3 is TGTGCCATCAGGGGGACAGCCTCCTACGAGCAGTACTTC. Protein sequence: CAIRGTASYEQYF.

CDR3 in amino acids: CASSVLAGGADTQYF. The CDR3 DNA follows: TGTGCCAGCAGCGTATTAGCGGGGGGAGCAGATACGCAGTATTTT. The V and J genes are TRBV7-2 and TRBJ2-3; 10 bases line up with TRBD2. The CDR3 has 15 amino acids. V shed 5 bases and J 4 bases; nucleotides not matched to a gene: 6. CDR1 and CDR2 from the germline V gene are SGHTA and FQGNSA.

This rearrangement joins TRBV5-1 to TRBJ2-7; D perhaps matches TRBD2 (5 bases). V was clipped by 2 bases and J by 0 bases, with 9 bases between them. Germline V gene data show CDR1 as SGHRS and CDR2 as YFSETQ. This CDR3 spans 14 amino acids. This CDR3 is CASSFGMTSYEQYF. DNA for the CDR3: TGCGCCAGCAGCTTCGGGATGACCTCCTACGAGCAGTACTTC.

The chain has TRBV9 and TRBJ2-1, with D perhaps TRBD1 (6 bases). The CDR3 length is 17 residues. V was cut by 0 bases and J by 0 bases, with 13 bases left in between. The germline V gene has CDR1 SGDLS and CDR2 YYNGEE. The CDR3: CASSVEGGPSSYNEQFF. Here the CDR3 DNA reads TGTGCCAGCAGCGTAGAAGGGGGTCCAAGCTCCTACAATGAGCAGTTCTTC.

The V call is TRBV5-1, the J call TRBJ1-2, with D tentatively TRBD1 (6 bases). The germline CDR1 and CDR2 sequences are SGHRS and YFSETQ. The CDR3 extends over 14 amino acids. V was cut by 4 bases and J by 8 bases, with 18 bases left in between. The CDR3 region is CASSATGTPLGYTF. DNA of the CDR3: TGCGCCAGCAGCGCGACCGGGACACCGTTGGGCTACACCTTC.

The chain joins TRBV6-6 to TRBJ2-5; D is possibly TRBD2 (6 bases). Germline V gene sequence: CDR1 MNHNY, CDR2 SVGAGI (reference sequence). The CDR3 consists of 13 residues. V lost 9 bases to trimming and J lost 11 bases, with 22 bases between them. Here the CDR3 reads CASGGFPLNGQYF. In DNA, the CDR3 is TGTGCCAGTGGGGGGTTCCCTCTTAATGGGCAGTACTTC.

V and J are TRBV27 and TRBJ1-5, with 9 bases lining up with TRBD1. V dropped 5 bases and J dropped 4; count of bases not matched to a gene: 3. CDR3 size: 14 residues. From germline, CDR1 is MNHEY and CDR2 SMNVEV (reference sequence). CDR3 DNA sequence: TGTGCCAGCAGTACAGGGGGCTCTAATCAGCCCCAGCATTTT. Protein product: CASSTGGSNQPQHF.

The rearrangement uses TRBV29-1 and TRBJ1-2, with TRBD1 as a possible D gene (5 bases). The CDR3 sequence is 14 residues long. Trimming pared 6 bases from V and 4 bases from J, leaving 18 bases between. CDR1 and CDR2 (germline): SQVTM, ANQGSEA. DNA for the CDR3: TGCAGCGTGGCCTATGACAGCCGACTCTATGGCTACACCTTC. This encodes CSVAYDSRLYGYTF.

The V call is TRBV5-6, the J call TRBJ2-6; TRBD2 matches 9 bases. Looked up from germline, CDR1 is SGHDT and CDR2 is YYEEEE. With 6 bases clipped from V and 0 bases from J, the junction kept 10 bases outside the gene matches. This CDR3 is built from 18 residues. CDR3 protein: CASTPTSGVLSGANVLTF. Written as DNA, the CDR3 is TGTGCCAGCACCCCGACTAGCGGAGTCCTCTCTGGGGCCAACGTCCTGACTTTC.

The J gene is TRBJ1-1, the V gene TRBV4-1; 7 nucleotides align to TRBD1. The J segment lost 3 bases and the V segment lost 3 bases, leaving 7 bases of the junction unmatched. CDR1 MGHRA and CDR2 YSYEKL come from the germline V gene. The CDR3 covers 15 residues. For the CDR3, the DNA is TGCGCCAGCAGCCACCCGGACAGGCTCCACACTGAAGCTTTCTTT. This codes for CASSHPDRLHTEAFF.

A remark on this clone: Other nucleotide sequences in the sample specify the same CDR3. V gene TRBV5-1 combines with J gene TRBJ2-5; D is unclear. The CDR3 totals 13 residues. The V end was cut by 0 bases, the J end by 2 bases, with 5 bases between. Looked up from germline, CDR1 is SGHRS and CDR2 is YFSETQ. CDR3 DNA: TGCGCCAGCAGCTTGGTCGTACAAGAGACCCAGTACTTC. Residues: CASSLVVQETQYF.

The V and J genes are TRBV5-1 and TRBJ2-1; D gene ambiguous. The V gene lost 1 base and the J gene lost 5 bases, with 7 bases spanning the gap. Germline lookup yields CDR1 SGHRS and CDR2 YFSETQ. This CDR3 region has 13 residues. This chain's CDR3 is CASSLYQDNEQFF. The CDR3 bases are TGCGCCAGCAGCTTGTACCAGGACAATGAGCAGTTCTTC. Using reference TRBV5-1 and TRBJ2-1 for the parts outside the CDR3, the full variable domain is KAGVTQTPRYLIKTRGQQVTLSCSPISGHRSVSWYQQTPGQGLQFLFEYFSETQRNKGNFPGRFSGRQFSNSRSEMNVSTLELGDSALYLCASSLYQDNEQFFGPGTRLTVL.

The gene calls are TRBV18 and TRBJ1-1; 7 bases line up with TRBD1. Germline values: CDR1 KGHSH, CDR2 LQKENI. This CDR3 has 15 amino acids. Losses at the gene ends were 5 bases for V and 2 bases for J; bases not matched to a gene: 8. CDR3 sequence: CASSGVGTVNTEAFF. The DNA of the CDR3 is TGTGCCAGCTCAGGGGTAGGGACAGTTAACACTGAAGCTTTCTTT.

The V call is TRBV6-1, the J call TRBJ2-3, with TRBD2 as a possible D gene (5 bases). Per the germline V gene, CDR1 is MNHNS and CDR2 is SASEGT. The CDR3 is made up of 15 amino acids. The V end was cut by 3 bases, the J end by 5 bases, with 15 bases between. The CDR3 nucleotides are TGTGCCAGCAGTGACCCCTATCGGGGAATAGATACGCAGTATTTT. Protein: CASSDPYRGIDTQYF.

The gene calls are TRBV5-6 and TRBJ1-1, with 7 bases aligning to TRBD1. The ends lost 5 bases at V and 0 bases at J; junction bases unmatched: 7. The CDR3 is made up of 15 amino acids. Germline CDR1 reads SGHDT; CDR2 reads YYEEEE. In DNA form, the CDR3 reads TGTGCCAGCAGATCCGGGACAGATCTGAACACTGAAGCTTTCTTT. Translation: CASRSGTDLNTEAFF. Variable domain in full (rest from reference TRBV5-6 and TRBJ1-1): DAGVTQSPTHLIKTRGQQVTLRCSPKSGHDTVSWYQQALGQGPQFIFQYYEEEERQRGNFPDRFSGHQFPNYSSELNVNALLLGDSALYLCASRSGTDLNTEAFFGQGTRLTVV.

The V gene is TRBV27, the J gene TRBJ2-5; TRBD2 matches at 11 bases. V lost 6 bases to trimming and J lost 5 bases; unmatched junction nucleotides: 8. The V gene's germline CDR1 is MNHEY and CDR2 SMNVEV (reference sequence). This CDR3 is built from 15 residues. The CDR3 DNA reads as TGTGCCAGCAGGAAACTAGCGGGAGTTTGGGAGACCCAGTACTTC. The encoded protein is CASRKLAGVWETQYF.